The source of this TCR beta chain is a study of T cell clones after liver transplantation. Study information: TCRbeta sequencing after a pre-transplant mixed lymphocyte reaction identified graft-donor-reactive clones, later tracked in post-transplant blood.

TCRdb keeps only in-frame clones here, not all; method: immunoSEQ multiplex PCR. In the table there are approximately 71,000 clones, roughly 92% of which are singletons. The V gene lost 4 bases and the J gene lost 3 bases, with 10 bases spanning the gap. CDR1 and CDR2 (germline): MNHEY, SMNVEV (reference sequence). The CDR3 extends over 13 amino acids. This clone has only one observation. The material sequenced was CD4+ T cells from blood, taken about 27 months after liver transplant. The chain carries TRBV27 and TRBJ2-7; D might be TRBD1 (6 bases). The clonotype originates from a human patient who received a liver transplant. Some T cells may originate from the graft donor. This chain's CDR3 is CASSYRDDYEQYF. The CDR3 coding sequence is TGTGCCAGCAGTTACAGGGACGACTACGAGCAGTACTTC.